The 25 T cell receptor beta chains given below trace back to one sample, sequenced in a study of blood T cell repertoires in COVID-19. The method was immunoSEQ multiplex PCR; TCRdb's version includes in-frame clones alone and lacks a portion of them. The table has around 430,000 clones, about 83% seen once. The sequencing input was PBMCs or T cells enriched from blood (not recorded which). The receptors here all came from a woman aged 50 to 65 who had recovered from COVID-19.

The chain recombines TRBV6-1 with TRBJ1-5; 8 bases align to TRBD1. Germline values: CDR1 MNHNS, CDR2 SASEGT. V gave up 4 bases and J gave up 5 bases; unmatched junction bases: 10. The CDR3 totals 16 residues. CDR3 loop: CASSGDMTGDYQPQHF. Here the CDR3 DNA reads TGTGCCAGCAGTGGAGATATGACAGGGGATTATCAGCCCCAGCATTTT.

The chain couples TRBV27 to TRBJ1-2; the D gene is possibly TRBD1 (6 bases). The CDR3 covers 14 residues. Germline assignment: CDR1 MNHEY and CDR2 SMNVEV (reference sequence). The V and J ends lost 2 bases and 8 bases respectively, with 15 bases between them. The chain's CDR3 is CASSLGRGRSGYTF. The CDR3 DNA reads TGTGCCAGCAGTTTAGGCAGGGGAAGAAGCGGCTACACCTTC.

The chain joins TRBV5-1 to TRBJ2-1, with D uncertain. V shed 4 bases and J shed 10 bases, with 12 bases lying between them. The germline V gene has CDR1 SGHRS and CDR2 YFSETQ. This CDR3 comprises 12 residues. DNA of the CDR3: TGCGCCAGCAGCCCATCTACCTCCGAGCAGTTCTTC. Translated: CASSPSTSEQFF.

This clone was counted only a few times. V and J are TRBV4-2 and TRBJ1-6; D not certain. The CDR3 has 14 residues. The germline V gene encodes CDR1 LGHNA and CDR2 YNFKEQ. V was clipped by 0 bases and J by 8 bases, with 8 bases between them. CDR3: CASSQDLGDSPLHF. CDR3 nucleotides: TGTGCCAGCAGCCAAGATTTGGGAGATTCACCCCTCCACTTT.

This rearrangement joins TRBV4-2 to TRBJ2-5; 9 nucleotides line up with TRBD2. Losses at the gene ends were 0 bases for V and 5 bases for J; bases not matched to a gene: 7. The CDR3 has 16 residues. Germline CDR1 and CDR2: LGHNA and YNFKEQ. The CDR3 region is CASSQDSGTSKETQYF. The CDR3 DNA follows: TGTGCCAGCAGCCAAGATTCGGGGACTAGCAAGGAGACCCAGTACTTC.

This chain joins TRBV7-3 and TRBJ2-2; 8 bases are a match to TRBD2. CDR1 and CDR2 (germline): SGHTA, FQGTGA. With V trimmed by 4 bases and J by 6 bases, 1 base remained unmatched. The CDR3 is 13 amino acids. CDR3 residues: CASSSGGAGELFF. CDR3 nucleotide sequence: TGTGCCAGCAGCTCGGGAGGGGCCGGGGAGCTGTTTTTT. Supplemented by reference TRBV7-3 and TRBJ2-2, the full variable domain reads GAGVSQTPSNKVTEKGKYVELRCDPISGHTALYWYRQSLGQGPEFLIYFQGTGAADDSGLPNDRFFAVRPEGSVSTLKIQRTERGDSAVYLCASSSGGAGELFFGEGSRLTVL.

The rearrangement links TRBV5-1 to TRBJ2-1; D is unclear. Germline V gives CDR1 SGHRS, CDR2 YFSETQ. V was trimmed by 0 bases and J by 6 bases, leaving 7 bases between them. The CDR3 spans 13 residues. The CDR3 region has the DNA TGCGCCAGCAGCTTGGGACATCCCAATGAGCAGTTCTTC. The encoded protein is CASSLGHPNEQFF.

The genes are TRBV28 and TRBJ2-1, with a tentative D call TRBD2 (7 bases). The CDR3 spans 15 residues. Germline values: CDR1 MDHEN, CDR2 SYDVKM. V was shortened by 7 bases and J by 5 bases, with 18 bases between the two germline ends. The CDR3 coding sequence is TGTGCCAGCATAGGGGGGGCAGAGGGACACAATGAGCAGTTCTTC. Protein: CASIGGAEGHNEQFF.

The CDR3 loop reads CASRLPGQGGEQYF. The CDR3 DNA reads TGTGCCAGCAGACTTCCGGGACAGGGAGGCGAGCAGTACTTC. This sequence joins TRBV28 and TRBJ2-7; 9 nucleotides line up with TRBD1. The germline gives CDR1 MDHEN, CDR2 SYDVKM. This CDR3 spans 14 amino acids. V dropped 6 bases and J dropped 6; count of bases not matched to a gene: 9. The full variable domain, rest sourced from reference TRBV28 and TRBJ2-7, is DVKVTQSSRYLVKRTGEKVFLECVQDMDHENMFWYRQDPGLGLRLIYFSYDVKMKEKGDIPEGYSVSREKKERFSLILESASTNQTSMYLCASRLPGQGGEQYFGPGTRLTVT.

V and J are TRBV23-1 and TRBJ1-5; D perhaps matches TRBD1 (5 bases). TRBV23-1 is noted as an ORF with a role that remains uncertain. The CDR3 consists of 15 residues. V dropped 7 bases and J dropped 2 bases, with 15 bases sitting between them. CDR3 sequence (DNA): TGCGCCAGCAAATATGGGAGGGGAGGCAATCAGCCCCAGCATTTT. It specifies CASKYGRGGNQPQHF.

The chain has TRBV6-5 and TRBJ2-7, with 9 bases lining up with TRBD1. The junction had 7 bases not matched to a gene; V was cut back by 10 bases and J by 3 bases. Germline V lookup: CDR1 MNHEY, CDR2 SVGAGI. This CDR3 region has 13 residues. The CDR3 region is CAIAQGARYEQYF. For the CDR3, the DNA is TGTGCCATCGCACAGGGGGCGCGCTACGAGCAGTACTTC.

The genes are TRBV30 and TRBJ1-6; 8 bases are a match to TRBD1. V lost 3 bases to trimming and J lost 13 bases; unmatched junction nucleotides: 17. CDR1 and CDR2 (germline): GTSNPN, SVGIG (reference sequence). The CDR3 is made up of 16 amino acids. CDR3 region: CAWRDGDRSIMGPLHF. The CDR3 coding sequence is TGTGCCTGGAGGGACGGGGACAGGTCGATTATGGGGCCCCTCCACTTT.

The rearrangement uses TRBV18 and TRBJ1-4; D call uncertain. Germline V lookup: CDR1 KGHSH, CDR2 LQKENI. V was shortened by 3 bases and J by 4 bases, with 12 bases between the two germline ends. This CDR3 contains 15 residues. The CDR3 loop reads CASSPRDANNEKLFF. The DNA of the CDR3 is TGTGCCAGCTCACCTCGGGATGCCAATAATGAAAAACTGTTTTTT.

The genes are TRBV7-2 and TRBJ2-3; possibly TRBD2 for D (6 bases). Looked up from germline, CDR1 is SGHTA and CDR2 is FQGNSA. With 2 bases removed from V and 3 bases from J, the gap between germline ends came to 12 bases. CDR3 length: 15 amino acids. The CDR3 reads CASSLKLAVTDTQYF. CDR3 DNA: TGTGCCAGCAGCTTAAAATTAGCGGTTACAGATACGCAGTATTTT.

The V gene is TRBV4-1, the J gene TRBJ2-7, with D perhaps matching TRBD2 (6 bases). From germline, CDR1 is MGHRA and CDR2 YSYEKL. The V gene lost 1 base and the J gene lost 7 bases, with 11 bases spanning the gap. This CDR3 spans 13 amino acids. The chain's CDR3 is CASSQGLEAEQYF. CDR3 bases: TGCGCCAGCAGCCAAGGACTAGAGGCGGAGCAGTACTTC.

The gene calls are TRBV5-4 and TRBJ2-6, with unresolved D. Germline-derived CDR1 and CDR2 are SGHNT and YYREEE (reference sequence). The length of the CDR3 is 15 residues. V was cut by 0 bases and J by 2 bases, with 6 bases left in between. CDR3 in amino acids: CASSLGGTGANVLTF. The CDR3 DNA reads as TGTGCCAGCAGCTTGGGAGGAACTGGGGCCAACGTCCTGACTTTC. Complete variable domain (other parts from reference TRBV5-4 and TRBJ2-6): ETGVTQSPTHLIKTRGQQVTLRCSSQSGHNTVSWYQQALGQGPQFIFQYYREEENGRGNFPPRFSGLQFPNYSSELNVNALELDDSALYLCASSLGGTGANVLTFGAGSRLTVL.

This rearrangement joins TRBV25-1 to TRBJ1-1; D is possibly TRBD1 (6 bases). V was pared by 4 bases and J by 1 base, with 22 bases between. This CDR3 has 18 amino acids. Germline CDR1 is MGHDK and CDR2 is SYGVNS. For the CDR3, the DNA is TGTGCCAGCAGTGCTCTGGTGTTAGGAGGACAGACGAACACTGAAGCTTTCTTT. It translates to CASSALVLGGQTNTEAFF.

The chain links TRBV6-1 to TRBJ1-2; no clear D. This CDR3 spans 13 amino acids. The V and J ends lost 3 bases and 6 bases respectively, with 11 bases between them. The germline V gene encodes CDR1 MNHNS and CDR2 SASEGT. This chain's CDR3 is CASSEIAADGYTF. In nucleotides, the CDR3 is TGTGCCAGCAGTGAGATTGCGGCTGATGGCTACACCTTC.

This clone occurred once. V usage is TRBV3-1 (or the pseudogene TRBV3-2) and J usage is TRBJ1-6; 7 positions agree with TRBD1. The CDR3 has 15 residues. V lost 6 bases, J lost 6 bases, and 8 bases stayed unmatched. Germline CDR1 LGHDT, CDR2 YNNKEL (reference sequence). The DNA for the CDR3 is TGTGCCAGCAGATATACGGGACAGTTTAATTCACCCCTCCACTTT. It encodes CASRYTGQFNSPLHF.

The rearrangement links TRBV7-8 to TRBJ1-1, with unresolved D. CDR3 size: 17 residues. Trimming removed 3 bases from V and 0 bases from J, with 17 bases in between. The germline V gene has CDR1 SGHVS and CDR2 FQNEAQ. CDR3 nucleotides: TGTGCCAGCAGCTTCGCGCGGGAAACGGGGATGAACACTGAAGCTTTCTTT. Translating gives CASSFARETGMNTEAFF.

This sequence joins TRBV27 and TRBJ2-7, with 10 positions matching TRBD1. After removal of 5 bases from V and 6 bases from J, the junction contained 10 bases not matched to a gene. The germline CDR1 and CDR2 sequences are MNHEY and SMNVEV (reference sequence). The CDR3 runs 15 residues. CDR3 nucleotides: TGTGCCAGCAGTAGAAGGACAGGGGGGTTGGGCGAGCAGTACTTC. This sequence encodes CASSRRTGGLGEQYF.

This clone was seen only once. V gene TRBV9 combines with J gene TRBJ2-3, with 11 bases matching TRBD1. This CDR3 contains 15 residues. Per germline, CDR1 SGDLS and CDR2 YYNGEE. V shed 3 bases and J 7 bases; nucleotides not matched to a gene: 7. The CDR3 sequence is CASSGRTGGANTQYF. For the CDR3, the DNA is TGTGCCAGCAGCGGCCGGACAGGGGGCGCAAATACGCAGTATTTT.

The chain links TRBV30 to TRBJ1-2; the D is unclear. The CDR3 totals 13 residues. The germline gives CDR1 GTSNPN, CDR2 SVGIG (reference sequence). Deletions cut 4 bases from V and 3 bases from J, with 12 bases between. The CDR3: CAWKPAADYGYTF. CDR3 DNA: TGTGCCTGGAAGCCTGCGGCGGACTATGGCTACACCTTC.

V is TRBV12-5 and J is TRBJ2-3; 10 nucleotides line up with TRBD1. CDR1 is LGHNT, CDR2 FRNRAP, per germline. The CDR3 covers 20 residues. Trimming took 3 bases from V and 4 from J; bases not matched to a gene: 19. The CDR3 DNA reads TGTGCTAGTGGTTTCTCTATGGTGGGACAGGGGCCTCTAGCATCAGATACGCAGTATTTT. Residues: CASGFSMVGQGPLASDTQYF.

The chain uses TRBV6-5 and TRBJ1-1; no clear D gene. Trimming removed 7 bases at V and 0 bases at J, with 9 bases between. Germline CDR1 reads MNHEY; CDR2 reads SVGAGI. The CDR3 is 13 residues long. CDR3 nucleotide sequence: TGTGCCAGCATCCAATTCATGAACACTGAAGCTTTCTTT. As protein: CASIQFMNTEAFF.